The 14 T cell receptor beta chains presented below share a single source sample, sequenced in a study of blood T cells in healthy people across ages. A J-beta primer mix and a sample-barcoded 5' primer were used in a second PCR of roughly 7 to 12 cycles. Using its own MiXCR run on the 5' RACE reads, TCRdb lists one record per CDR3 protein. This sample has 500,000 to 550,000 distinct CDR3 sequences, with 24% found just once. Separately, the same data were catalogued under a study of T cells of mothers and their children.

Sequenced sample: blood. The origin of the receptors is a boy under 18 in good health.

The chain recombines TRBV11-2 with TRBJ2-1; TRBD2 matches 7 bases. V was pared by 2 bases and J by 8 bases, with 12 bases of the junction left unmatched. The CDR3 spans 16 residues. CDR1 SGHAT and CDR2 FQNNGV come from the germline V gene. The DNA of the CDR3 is TGTGCCAGCAGCTTAACAACAGCGGGGCTAGGATATGAGCAGTTCTTC. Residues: CASSLTTAGLGYEQFF.

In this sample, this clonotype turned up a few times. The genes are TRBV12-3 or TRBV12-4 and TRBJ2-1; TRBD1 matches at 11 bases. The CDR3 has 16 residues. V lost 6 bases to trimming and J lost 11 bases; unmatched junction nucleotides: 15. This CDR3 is CASSRTGTGGKSQQFF. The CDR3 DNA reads TGTGCCAGCAGCCGGACCGGGACAGGGGGTAAGAGTCAGCAGTTCTTC.

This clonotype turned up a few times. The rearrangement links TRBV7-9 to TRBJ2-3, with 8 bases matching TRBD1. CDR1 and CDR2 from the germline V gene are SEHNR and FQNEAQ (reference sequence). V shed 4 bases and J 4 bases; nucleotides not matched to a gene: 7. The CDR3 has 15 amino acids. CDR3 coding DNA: TGTGCCAGCAGCTCAGGACAGGGCAGGTCAGATACGCAGTATTTT. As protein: CASSSGQGRSDTQYF.

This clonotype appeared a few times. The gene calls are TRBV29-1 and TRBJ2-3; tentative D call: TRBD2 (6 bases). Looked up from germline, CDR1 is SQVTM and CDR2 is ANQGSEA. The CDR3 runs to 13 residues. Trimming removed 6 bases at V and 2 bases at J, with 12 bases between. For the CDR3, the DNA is TGCAGCGTGGGGGGACTTATCACAGATACGCAGTATTTT. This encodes CSVGGLITDTQYF.

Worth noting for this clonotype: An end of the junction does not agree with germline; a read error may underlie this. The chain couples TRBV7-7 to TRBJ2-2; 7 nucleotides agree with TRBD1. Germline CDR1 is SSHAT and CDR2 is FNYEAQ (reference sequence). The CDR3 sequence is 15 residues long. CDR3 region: CASSSGGSVAGELFF. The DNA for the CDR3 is TGTGCTAGCAGCTCAGGGGGATCTGTCGCCGGGGAGCTGTTTTTT.

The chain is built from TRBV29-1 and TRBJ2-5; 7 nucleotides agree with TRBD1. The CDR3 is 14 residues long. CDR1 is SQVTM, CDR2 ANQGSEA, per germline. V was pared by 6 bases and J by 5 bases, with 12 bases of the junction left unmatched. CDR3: CSVRTGRISETQYF. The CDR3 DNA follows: TGCAGCGTGCGGACAGGCCGCATTTCGGAGACCCAGTACTTC.

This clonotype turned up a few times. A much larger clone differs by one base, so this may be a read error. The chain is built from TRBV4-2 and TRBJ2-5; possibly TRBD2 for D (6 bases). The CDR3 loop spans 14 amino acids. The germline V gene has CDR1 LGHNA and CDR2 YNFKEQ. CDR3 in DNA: TGTGCCGGCAGGCCAGTCGGAGGGCCAGAGACCCAGTACTTC. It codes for CAGRPVGGPETQYF.

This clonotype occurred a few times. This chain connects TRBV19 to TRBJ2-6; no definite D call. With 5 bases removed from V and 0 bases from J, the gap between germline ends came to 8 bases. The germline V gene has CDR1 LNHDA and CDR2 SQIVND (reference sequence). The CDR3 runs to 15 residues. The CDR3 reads CASSRGRSGANVLTF. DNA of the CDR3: TGTGCCAGTAGTCGAGGACGCTCTGGGGCCAACGTCCTGACTTTC.

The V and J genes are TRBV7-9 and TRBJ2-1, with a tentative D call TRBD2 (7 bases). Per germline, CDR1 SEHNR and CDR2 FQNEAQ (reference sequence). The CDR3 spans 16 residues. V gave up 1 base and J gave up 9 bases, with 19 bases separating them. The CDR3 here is CASSLEGGNLPLEQFF. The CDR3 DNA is TGTGCCAGCAGCTTAGAGGGGGGGAACCTCCCCCTTGAGCAGTTCTTC.

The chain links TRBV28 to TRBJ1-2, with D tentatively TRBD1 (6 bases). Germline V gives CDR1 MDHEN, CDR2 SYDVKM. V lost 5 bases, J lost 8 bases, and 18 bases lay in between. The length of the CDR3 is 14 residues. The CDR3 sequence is CASSLTGGAEGYTF. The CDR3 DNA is TGTGCCAGCAGTCTGACGGGGGGCGCGGAAGGCTACACCTTC.

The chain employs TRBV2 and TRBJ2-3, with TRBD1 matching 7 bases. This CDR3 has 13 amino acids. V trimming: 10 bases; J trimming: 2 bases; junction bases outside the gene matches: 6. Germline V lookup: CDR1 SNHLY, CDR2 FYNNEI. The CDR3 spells CAKRQGLTDTQYF. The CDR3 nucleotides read TGTGCCAAGAGACAGGGCCTCACAGATACGCAGTATTTT.

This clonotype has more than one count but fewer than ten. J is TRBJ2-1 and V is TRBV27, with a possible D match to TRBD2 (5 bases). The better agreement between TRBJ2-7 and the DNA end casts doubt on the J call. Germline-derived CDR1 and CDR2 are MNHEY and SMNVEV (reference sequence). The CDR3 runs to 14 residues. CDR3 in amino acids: CASSLSASLNEQYF. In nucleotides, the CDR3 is TGTGCCAGCAGTTTATCGGCTAGCCTAAATGAGCAGTACTTC.

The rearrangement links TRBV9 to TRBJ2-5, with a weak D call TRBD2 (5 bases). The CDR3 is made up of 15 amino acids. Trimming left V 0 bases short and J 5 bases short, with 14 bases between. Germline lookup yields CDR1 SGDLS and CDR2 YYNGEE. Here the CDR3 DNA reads TGTGCCAGCAGCGTAGGTGACAATAGGGAGGAGACCCAGTACTTC. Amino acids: CASSVGDNREETQYF.

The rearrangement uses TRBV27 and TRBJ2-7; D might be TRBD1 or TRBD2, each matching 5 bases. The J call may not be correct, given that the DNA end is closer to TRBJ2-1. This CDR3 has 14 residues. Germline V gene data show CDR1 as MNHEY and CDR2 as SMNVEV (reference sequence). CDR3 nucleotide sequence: TGTGCCACCGGGGTATGGGGACGTTACAATGAGCAGTTCTTC. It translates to CATGVWGRYNEQFF.